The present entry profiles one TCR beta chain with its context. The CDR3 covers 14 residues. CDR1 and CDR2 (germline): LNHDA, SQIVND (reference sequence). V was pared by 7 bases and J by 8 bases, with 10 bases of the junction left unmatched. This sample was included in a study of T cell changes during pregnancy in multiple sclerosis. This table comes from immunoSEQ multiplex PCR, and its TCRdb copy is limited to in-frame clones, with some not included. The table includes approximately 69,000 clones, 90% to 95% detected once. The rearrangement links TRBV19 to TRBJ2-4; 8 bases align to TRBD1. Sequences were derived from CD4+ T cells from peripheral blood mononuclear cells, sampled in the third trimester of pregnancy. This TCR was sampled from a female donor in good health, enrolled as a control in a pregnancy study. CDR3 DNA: TGTGCCAGTACCGAGACAGGGGCGGGTGACATTCAGTACTTC. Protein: CASTETGAGDIQYF. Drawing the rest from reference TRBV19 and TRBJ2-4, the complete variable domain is DGGITQSPKYLFRKEGQNVTLSCEQNLNHDAMYWYRQDPGQGLRLIYYSQIVNDFQKGDIAEGYSVSREKKESFPLTVTSAQKNPTAFYLCASTETGAGDIQYFGAGTRLSVL.